Listed below are T cell receptor beta chains from one sample, sequenced in a study of blood T cell repertoires in COVID-19. The repertoire was sequenced with immunoSEQ multiplex PCR; TCRdb's copy has only in-frame clones and lacks some. The data hold about 300,000 clones, with 85% to 90% observed a single time. What was sequenced was peripheral blood. Receptors originate from a woman aged 45 to 65 with COVID-19, enrolled during active disease. CDR3s include the opening cysteine and the closing phenylalanine or tryptophan. The D gene is left open where the match is weak. Rows may omit the clone size; those that give it use once, few, many or a size class.

>TRBJ1-1|-|TRBV18|TRBD1
CASSRQGSNTEAFF
TGTGCCAGCTCACGACAGGGATCGAACACTGAAGCTTTCTTT
>TRBJ1-5|few|TRBV6-6|TRBD1
CASTAGGISNQPQHF
TGTGCCAGCACTGCAGGGGGCATTAGCAATCAGCCCCAGCATTTT
>TRBJ1-4|-|TRBV6-5|-
CASSWQGNEKLFF
TGTGCCAGCAGTTGGCAGGGCAATGAAAAACTGTTTTTT
>TRBJ2-1|once|TRBV3-1/TRBV3-2|TRBD2
CASSQTLAGGYNEQFF
TGTGCCAGCAGCCAAACACTAGCGGGAGGCTACAATGAGCAGTTCTTC
>TRBJ2-1|-|TRBV10-3|TRBD2
CAISGTLAGVKNEQFF
TGTGCCATCAGCGGGACCCTAGCGGGAGTGAAAAATGAGCAGTTCTTC
>TRBJ2-6|-|TRBV19|TRBD2
CASSITLAERWGLSGANVLTF
TGTGCCAGTAGTATAACACTAGCGGAAAGATGGGGCCTCTCTGGGGCCAACGTCCTGACTTTC
>TRBJ2-5|-|TRBV6-5|TRBD1
CASSYSGTGRETQYF
TGTGCCAGCAGTTACTCTGGGACAGGGCGGGAGACCCAGTACTTC
>TRBJ2-7|-|TRBV5-1|TRBD2
CASSLASGVSYEQYF
TGCGCCAGCAGCTTGGCTAGCGGGGTCTCCTACGAGCAGTACTTC
>TRBJ2-1|-|TRBV5-1|TRBD2
CASSLGLAGGPYNEQFF
TGCGCCAGCAGCTTGGGACTAGCGGGAGGTCCCTACAATGAGCAGTTCTTC
>TRBJ1-5|-|TRBV6-1|-
CASSERGEYQPQHF
TGTGCCAGCAGTGAACGGGGGGAGTATCAGCCCCAGCATTTT
>TRBJ2-5|-|TRBV27|TRBD2
CASRIGTSGDPMEETQYF
TGTGCCAGCAGAATCGGGACTAGCGGGGACCCTATGGAAGAGACCCAGTACTTC
>TRBJ1-5|-|TRBV6-6|TRBD1
CASGTVSNQPQHF
TGTGCCAGCGGGACAGTTAGCAATCAGCCCCAGCATTTT
>TRBJ2-6|once|TRBV18|-
CASSLPISGANVLTF
TGTGCCAGCTCACTTCCTATCTCTGGGGCCAACGTCCTGACTTTC
>TRBJ2-7|-|TRBV2|TRBD1
CASNGDSSYEQYF
TGTGCCAGCAACGGGGACAGCTCCTACGAGCAGTACTTC
>TRBJ1-5|-|TRBV7-9|-
CASSDVGVEGQPQHF
TGTGCCAGCAGCGATGTAGGGGTTGAAGGTCAGCCCCAGCATTTT
>TRBJ2-3|-|TRBV4-3|TRBD2
CASSQDVARAGGPDTQYF
TGCGCCAGCAGCCAAGATGTGGCCAGGGCGGGAGGCCCAGATACGCAGTATTTT
>TRBJ1-5|-|TRBV2|TRBD1
CASRDQGVGAQHF
TGTGCCAGCAGAGATCAGGGGGTCGGGGCCCAGCATTTT
>TRBJ1-2|-|TRBV19|-
CASTPTGYFYGYTF
TGTGCCAGTACCCCGACAGGTTATTTCTATGGCTACACCTTC
>TRBJ1-5|few|TRBV30|-
CAWSVGGAWQPQHF
TGTGCCTGGAGTGTAGGAGGGGCATGGCAGCCCCAGCATTTT
>TRBJ2-6|-|TRBV5-1|TRBD2
CASSLGLAGSGANVLTF
TGCGCCAGCAGCTTGGGACTAGCGGGAAGTGGGGCCAACGTCCTGACTTTC
>TRBJ1-3|-|TRBV6-5|-
CARNRVPPGNTIYF
TGTGCCAGGAACAGGGTGCCCCCTGGAAACACCATATATTTT
>TRBJ1-2|-|TRBV7-2|TRBD1
CASSQGGTFRRSGYTF
TGTGCCAGCAGCCAGGGGGGTACGTTCAGACGGTCTGGCTACACCTTC
>TRBJ1-2|-|TRBV29-1|-
CSVDWGLLGGYTF
TGCAGCGTTGATTGGGGGCTGCTGGGTGGCTACACCTTC
>TRBJ2-5|-|TRBV15|-
CATSRDPRYQETQYF
TGTGCCACCAGCAGAGATCCCAGGTACCAAGAGACCCAGTACTTC
>TRBJ1-4|-|TRBV7-9|TRBD1
CASSPGQRVTNEKLFF
TGTGCCAGCAGCCCGGGACAGAGAGTAACTAATGAAAAACTGTTTTTT
>TRBJ1-4|-|TRBV19|TRBD1
CASSLTGTNEKLFF
TGTGCCAGTAGCCTGACAGGGACTAATGAAAAACTGTTTTTT
>TRBJ2-3|-|TRBV4-2|TRBD2
CASSPPAGASTDTQYF
TGTGCCAGCAGCCCCCCAGCGGGAGCAAGCACAGATACGCAGTATTTT
>TRBJ2-2|once|TRBV6-5|TRBD1
CASSSRQGGTGELFF
TGTGCCAGCAGTTCTAGACAGGGTGGGACCGGGGAGCTGTTTTTT
>TRBJ2-6|-|TRBV7-6|TRBD2
CASSFGGSTSGANVLTF
TGTGCCAGCAGCTTTGGCGGGAGCACGTCTGGGGCCAACGTCCTGACTTTC
>TRBJ1-5|-|TRBV5-6|-
CASSLRQVNQPQHF
TGTGCCAGCAGCTTAAGGCAGGTAAATCAGCCCCAGCATTTT
>TRBJ1-5|few|TRBV7-2|TRBD1
CASSLRGQLNQPQHF
TGTGCCAGCAGCTTAAGGGGACAGCTTAATCAGCCCCAGCATTTT
>TRBJ2-1|-|TRBV5-1|-
CASSLGPSSDNEQFF
TGCGCCAGCAGCTTGGGCCCTAGCTCTGACAATGAGCAGTTCTTC